This TCR beta chain was recorded in a study of OX40 agonist ivuxolimab in advanced cancers. Study overall: Patients were dosed with the agonistic anti-OX40 (CD134) antibody ivuxolimab. All patients had ivuxolimab intravenously every 2 weeks at 0.01 to 10 mg/kg. Treatment received earlier with anti-PD-1, anti-PD-L1 or anti-CTLA-4 agents was allowed, and around 36% had some. Overall study results and limits: Within 6 weeks, CD4+ and CD8+ blood T cells expanded clonally at 0.1 to 3.0 mg/kg.

Of note for this clone: Antigen specificity is unknown.

Profiling relied on immunoSEQ multiplex PCR, and the TCRdb table lists in-frame clones only, not all of them. The sample lists approximately 26,000 clones, roughly 88% seen once, with approximately 49% in the top ten. CDR3 length: 12 amino acids. The ends were cut back, 5 bases at V and 5 bases at J, with 9 bases in the middle. Germline lookup yields CDR1 MNHEY and CDR2 SVGAGI. Sequenced material: CD4+ or CD8+ T cells sorted from blood, taken in a trial of the OX40 agonist ivuxolimab. The clonotype originates from an adult with an advanced solid tumor such as melanoma, head and neck, liver or kidney cancer. The rearrangement uses TRBV6-5 and TRBJ2-5; either TRBD1 or TRBD2 may fit D (5 bases each). CDR3 coding DNA: TGTGCCAGCAGTAGAGGGGATGAGACCCAGTACTTC. Amino acids: CASSRGDETQYF.